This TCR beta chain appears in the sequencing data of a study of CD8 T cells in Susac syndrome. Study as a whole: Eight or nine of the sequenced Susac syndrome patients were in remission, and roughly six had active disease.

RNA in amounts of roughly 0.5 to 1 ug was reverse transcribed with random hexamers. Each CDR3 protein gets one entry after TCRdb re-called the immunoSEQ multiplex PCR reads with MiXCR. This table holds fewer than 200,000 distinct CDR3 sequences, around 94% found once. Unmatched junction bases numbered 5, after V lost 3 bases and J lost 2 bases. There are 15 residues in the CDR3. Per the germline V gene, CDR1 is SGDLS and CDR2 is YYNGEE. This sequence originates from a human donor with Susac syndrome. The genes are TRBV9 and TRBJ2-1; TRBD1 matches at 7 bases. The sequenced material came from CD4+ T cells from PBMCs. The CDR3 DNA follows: TGTGCCAGCAGCGCCGACAGGGTCCCCTACAATGAGCAGTTCTTC. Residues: CASSADRVPYNEQFF.